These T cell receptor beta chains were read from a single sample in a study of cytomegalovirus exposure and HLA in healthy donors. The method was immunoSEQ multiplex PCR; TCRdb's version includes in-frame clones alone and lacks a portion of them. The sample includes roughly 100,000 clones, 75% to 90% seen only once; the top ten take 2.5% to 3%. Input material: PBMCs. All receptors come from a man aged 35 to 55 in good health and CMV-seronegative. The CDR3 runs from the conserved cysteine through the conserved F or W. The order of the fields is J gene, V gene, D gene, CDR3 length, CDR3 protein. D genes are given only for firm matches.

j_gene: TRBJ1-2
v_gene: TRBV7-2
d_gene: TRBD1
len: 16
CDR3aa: CASSLTGTGAFYGYTF

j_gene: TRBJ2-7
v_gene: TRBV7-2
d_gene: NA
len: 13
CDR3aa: CASSLGGFYEQYF

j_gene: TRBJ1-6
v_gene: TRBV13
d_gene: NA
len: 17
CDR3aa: CASSLMLWKGLEPPLHF

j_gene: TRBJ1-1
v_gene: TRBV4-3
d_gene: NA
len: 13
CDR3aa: CASSPELAPEAFF

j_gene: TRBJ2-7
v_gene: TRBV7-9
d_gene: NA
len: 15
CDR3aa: CASSIARPSSYEQYF

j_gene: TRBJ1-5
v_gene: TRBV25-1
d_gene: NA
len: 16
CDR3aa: CASSSSGMIGNQPQHF

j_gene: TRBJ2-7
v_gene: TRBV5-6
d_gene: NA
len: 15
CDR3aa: CASSSPRDPMQEQYF

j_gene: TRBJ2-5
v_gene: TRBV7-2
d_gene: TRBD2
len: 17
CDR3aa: CASSKGLAGAYQETQYF

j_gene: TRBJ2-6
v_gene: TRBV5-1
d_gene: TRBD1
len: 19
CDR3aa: CASSHQSGQVISGANVLTF

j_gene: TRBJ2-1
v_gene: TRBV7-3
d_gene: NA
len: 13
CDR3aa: CASSPGHGSGQFF

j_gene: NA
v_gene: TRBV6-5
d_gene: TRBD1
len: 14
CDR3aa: CASRRTGGFYEQYF

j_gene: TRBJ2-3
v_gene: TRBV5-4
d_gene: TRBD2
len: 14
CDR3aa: CASSLDPSGGASYF

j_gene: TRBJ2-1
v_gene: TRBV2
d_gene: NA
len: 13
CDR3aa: CASSAQGNTEQFF

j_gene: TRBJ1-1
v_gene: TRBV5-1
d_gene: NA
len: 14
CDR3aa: CASSLAGGETEAFF

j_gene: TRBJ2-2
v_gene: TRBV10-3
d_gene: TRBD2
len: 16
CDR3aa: CAIGTSGGGDTGELFF

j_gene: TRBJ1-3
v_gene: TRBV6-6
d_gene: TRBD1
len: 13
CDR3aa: CAITGGSGNTIYF

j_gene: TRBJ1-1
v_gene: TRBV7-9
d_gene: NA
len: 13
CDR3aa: CASSFNRETEAFF

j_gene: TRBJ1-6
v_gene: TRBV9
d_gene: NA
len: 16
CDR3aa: CASSTRPGGGNSPLHF

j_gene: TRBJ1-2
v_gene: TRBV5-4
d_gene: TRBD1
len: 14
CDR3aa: CASSAGTASYGYTF

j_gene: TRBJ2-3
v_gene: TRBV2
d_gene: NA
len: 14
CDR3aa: CASMSETSTDTQYF

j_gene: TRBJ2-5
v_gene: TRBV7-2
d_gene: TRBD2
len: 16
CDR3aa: CASSLGTSGGQETQYF

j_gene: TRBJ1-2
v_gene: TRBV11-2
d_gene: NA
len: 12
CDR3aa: CASSFGGHGYTF

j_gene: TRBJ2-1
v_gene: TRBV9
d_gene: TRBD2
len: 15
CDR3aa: CASSVDGGGYNEQFF

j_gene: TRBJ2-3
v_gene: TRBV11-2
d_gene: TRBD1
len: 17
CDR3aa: CASSLLRQGGFTDTQYF

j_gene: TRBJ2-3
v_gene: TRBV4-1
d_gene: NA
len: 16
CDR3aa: CASSLTLGTSTDTQYF

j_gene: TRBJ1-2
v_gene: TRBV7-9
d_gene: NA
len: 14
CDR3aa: CASTYGTPFYGYTF

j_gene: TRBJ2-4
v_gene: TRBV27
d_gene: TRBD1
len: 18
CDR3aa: CASSNNHGQGGRENIQYF

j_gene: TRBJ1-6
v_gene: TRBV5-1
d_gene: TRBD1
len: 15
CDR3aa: CASSLAGTENSPLHF

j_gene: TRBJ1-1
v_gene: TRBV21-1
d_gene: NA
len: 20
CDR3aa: CASSSNGDGTGKDMNTEAFF

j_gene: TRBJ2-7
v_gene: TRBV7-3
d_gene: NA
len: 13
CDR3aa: CASSPGLSYEQYF

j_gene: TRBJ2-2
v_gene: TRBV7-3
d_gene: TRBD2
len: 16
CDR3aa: CASSSHSGGLSGELFF

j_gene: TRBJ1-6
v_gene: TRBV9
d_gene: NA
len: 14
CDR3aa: CASSVGRVNSPLHF

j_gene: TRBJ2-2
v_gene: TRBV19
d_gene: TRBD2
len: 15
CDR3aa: CASEGGRGAAGELFF

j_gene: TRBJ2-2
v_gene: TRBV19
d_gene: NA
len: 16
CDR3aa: CASSTSGAANTGELFF

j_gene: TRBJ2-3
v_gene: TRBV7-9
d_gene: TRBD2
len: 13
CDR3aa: CATGLAGEDTQYF

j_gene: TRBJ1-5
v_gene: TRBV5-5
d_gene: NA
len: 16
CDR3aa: CASAPGQTISNQPQHF

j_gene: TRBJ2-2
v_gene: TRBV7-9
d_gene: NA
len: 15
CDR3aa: CASMRAESDRGELFF

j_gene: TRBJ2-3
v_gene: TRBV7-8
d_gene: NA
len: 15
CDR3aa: CASSPGWESTDTQYF

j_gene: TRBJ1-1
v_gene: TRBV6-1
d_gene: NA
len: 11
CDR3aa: CASTRDTEAFF

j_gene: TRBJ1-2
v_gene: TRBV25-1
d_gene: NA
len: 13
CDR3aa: CASSEGQIYGYTF

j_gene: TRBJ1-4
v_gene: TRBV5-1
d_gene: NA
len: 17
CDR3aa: CASTKSSESLTNEKLFF

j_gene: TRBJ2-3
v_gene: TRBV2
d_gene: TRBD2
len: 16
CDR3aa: CASRPPGLRSGDTQYF

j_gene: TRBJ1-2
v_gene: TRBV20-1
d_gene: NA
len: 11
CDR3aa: CSADSYYGYTF

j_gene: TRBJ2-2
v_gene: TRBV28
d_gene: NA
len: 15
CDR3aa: CASTGWGGGTGELFF

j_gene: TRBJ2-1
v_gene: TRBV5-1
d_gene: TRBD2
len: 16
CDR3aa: CASSLEASGGSGEQFF

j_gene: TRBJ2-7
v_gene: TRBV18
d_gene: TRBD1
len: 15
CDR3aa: CASSPDRGDSYEQYF

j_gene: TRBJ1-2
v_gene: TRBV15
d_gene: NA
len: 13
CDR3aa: CATSTIQGYGYTF

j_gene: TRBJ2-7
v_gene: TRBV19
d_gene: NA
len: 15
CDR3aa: CASSTPGGRGYEQYF

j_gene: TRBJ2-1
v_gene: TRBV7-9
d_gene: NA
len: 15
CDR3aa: CAIPLGASSYNEQFF

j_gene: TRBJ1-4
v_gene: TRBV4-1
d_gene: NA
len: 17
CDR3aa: CASSQDFVLAGREKLFF

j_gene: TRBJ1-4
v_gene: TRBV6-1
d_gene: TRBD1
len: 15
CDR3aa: CASRDTGATNEKLFF

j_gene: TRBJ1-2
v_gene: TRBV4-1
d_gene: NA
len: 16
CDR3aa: CASSQDPPGGGVGYTF

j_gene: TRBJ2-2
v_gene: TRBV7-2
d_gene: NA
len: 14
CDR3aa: CASSQGRQPGELFF

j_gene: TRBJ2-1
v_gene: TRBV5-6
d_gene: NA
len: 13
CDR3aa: CASSLSPNNEQFF

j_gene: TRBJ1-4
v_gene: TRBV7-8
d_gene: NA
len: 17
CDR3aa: CASSGGTWTATNEKLFF